This T cell receptor beta chain comes out of a study of cytomegalovirus exposure and HLA in healthy donors. V was shortened by 4 bases and J by 0 bases, with 10 bases between the two germline ends. Germline-derived CDR1 and CDR2 are WNHNN and SYGVQD (reference sequence). The CDR3 has 16 residues. PCR was performed using 60 Vbeta and 13 Jbeta primers. The assay was immunoSEQ multiplex PCR, and TCRdb's table has in-frame clones only and misses some. In the table there are 150,000 to 200,000 clones, 84% of which are singletons. The origin of this receptor is a man aged 18 to 29 in good health and CMV-seronegative. Source material: PBMCs. This chain connects TRBV10-1 to TRBJ1-6, with D unresolved. The CDR3 region is CASSAQTSSYNSPLHF. The CDR3 coding sequence is TGCGCCAGCAGTGCACAGACGAGCTCCTATAATTCACCCCTCCACTTT.